This T cell receptor beta chain derives from a study of beta chain features in type 1 diabetes (dated by TCRdb to between 2017 and 2018). For the study in its entirety: No differences in mean age, gender distribution, total cell number or subset yield were found between patients and healthy donors. A total of roughly 98,000,000 sorted cells were examined across all samples, and RNA yield correlated strongly with the number of cells per subset. In the study, TCRB repertoires of sorted circulating CD4+ T cell subsets from recently diagnosed type 1 diabetes patients were compared with those of matched healthy donors. Naive and central memory subsets were obtained from all 30 or so donors, but regulatory and stem cell-like memory subsets were isolated from only 8 patients and 8 healthy donors.

The entire amount of isolated RNA was reverse transcribed using the High Capacity cDNA Reverse Transcription Kit, so the sequenced TCRB transcripts were expressed ones. Naive, central memory and regulatory T cell samples underwent deep immunoSEQ sequencing, averaging about 3.57 million total reads per sample. After sorted cells were lysed in RLT buffer, RNA was extracted with DNase-treated RNeasy Micro or Mini kits, with the choice depending on cell number. To prevent cross-contamination, every cell subset was processed on its own, while patient and healthy donor samples were processed together. The immunoSEQ multiplex PCR was used to amplify TCRB sequences from cDNA, yielding 87-bp fragments that span the CDR3 region. Sequencing of the amplicons was performed on the Illumina HiSeq platform. From the authors' description of their analysis: PCR bias was corrected computationally using synthetic template baselines, and reads within Hamming distance 2 were collapsed, with unmergeable singletons discarded. By aligning reads against IMGT, V, D and J genes, CDR3 length, and insertions or deletions at six rearrangement sites were assigned. Within each subset, clonotype counts were normalized to sorted cell number, and only after that were true diversity and Gini coefficients computed with the tcR R package. The overlap coefficient, calculated on TCRB nucleotide sequences, was used to measure repertoire sharing. In TCRdb, the immuneACCESS table is reduced to in-frame sequences with V and J assigned. These tables do not hold every clone; where another copy was compared, an unresolved V gene accounts for under half, and the others remain unexplained. The DNA was the basis for D and trimming; V, J and clone size are from that table. In all, the sample holds 25,000 to 30,000 clones, and roughly three fifths of those were seen once. The ten biggest clones cover roughly 1.5% of the sample.

A note on this clone: Its antigen has not been determined. No much larger clone exists at a distance of one base, and base qualities are not known.

The trim is 6 bases for V and 8 bases for J, with a gap of 19 bases between the germline ends. Based on the germline V gene, the CDR1 and CDR2 sequences are SGHTA and FQGNSA. The CDR3 has 15 amino acids, counting the end cysteine and phenylalanine. Just the 45-base CDR3 DNA is kept, in frame starting at base 1. Study-level results and caveats: The naive, central memory and regulatory TCRB repertoires appeared to resemble one another more closely among patients than among healthy donors. Fewer insertions and more nucleotide deletions at VDJ recombination sites were observed in patients with type 1 diabetes, implying thymic rearrangement abnormalities. Type 1 diabetes patients showed a moderate but significant shortening of TCRB CDR3 length in all four CD4+ subsets. Because cDNA was sequenced instead of genomic DNA, activated cells with high expression could be over-represented, although the groups did not differ in activation or CD3 levels. PCR may preferentially amplify shorter templates, but because patient and control samples were amplified and corrected together, any resulting skew would affect both groups equally. HLA sub-analyses involved small numbers of individuals, so any influence of HLA type on TCRB rearrangement remained unresolved.

Each donor gave one peripheral blood draw, roughly 110 mL on average, collected into heparinised tubes. A BD FACSAria II and a panel including CD45RO, CCR7, CD25, CD127, CD95 and CD27 were used to sort naive, central memory, regulatory and stem cell-like memory CD4+ T cells. A purity above 95% was achieved for all sorted populations. Right away, PBMCs were isolated by Lymphoprep density gradient centrifugation and were stained directly, with no culture step. To minimize batch effects, samples were stained and sorted in pairs, one healthy donor with one patient per experiment. The origin of this receptor is a woman aged 18-35 years with type 1 diabetes. Here the chain combines TRBV7-2 and TRBJ1-4; the D gene is possibly TRBD1, with 5 bases matching. The sample comprised Tregs from blood. The cell subset or site label of this sample denotes: regulatory CD4+ T cells. The nucleotide sequence reads TGTGCCAGCAGTAGGGAGGGGACTTCAAGGGAAAAACTGTTTTTT. Translated, it gives CASSREGTSREKLFF.